Listed below are T cell receptor beta chains from one sample, sequenced in a study of pediatric ulcerative colitis. The data were produced by immunoSEQ multiplex PCR, yet TCRdb's version contains in-frame clones alone and is incomplete. The sample lists about 15,000 clones, around 74% occurring once. The sample taken for sequencing was gut tissue. These receptors came from a girl aged 10 to 17 with moderate ulcerative colitis. Both conserved end residues are part of each CDR3. Fields, in order: V gene, D gene, clone size, J gene, CDR3 DNA, CDR3 protein. D genes are given only for firm matches. Clone size is not always given. Where it is, it says once, few, many or a class for expanded clones.

>TRBV10-1|.|.|TRBJ1-2
TGCGCCAGCAGTGAGCCCCCCTTTTTAGGGACTTTC
CASSEPPFLGTF
>TRBV27|.|.|TRBJ2-1
TGTGCCAGCAGAAGGAATACCAATGAGCAGTTCTTC
CASRRNTNEQFF
>TRBV7-8|.|.|TRBJ1-1
TGTGCCAGCAGCCCGGGGGGTCCGACTGAAGCTTTCTTT
CASSPGGPTEAFF
>TRBV6-4|TRBD2|few|TRBJ2-5
TGTGCCAGCAGTGCCTTAGCGGGGGCCCAAGAGACCCAGTACTTC
CASSALAGAQETQYF
>TRBV19|TRBD2|medium-sized|TRBJ2-3
TGTGCCAGTAGTATAGACTTAGCGGGGGCCACGGGAGATACGCAGTATTTT
CASSIDLAGATGDTQYF
>TRBV7-9|TRBD2|few|TRBJ2-5
TGTGCCAGCGCTAGCGGGGGGAAGGAGACCCAGTACTTC
CASASGGKETQYF
>TRBV2|TRBD1|.|TRBJ1-4
TGTGCCAGCAATAAGGGACAGGCCAATGAAAAACTGTTTTTT
CASNKGQANEKLFF
>TRBV2|TRBD1|.|TRBJ1-1
TGTGCCAGCAGTGAAATGGGACAGGTGAACACTGAAGCTTTCTTT
CASSEMGQVNTEAFF
>TRBV6-5|.|.|TRBJ2-7
TGTGCCAGCAGTTATTTTCCCCGAGGCAACGAGCAGTACTTC
CASSYFPRGNEQYF
>TRBV18|TRBD1|.|TRBJ1-3
TGTGCCAGCTCACCGGGGCAGGGGGTCGGAAACACCATATATTTT
CASSPGQGVGNTIYF
>TRBV10-3|TRBD2|.|TRBJ2-1
TGTGCCATCAGTGAGTCCCCCGGTCTAGCGGGACGCTCCTACAATGAGCAGTTCTTC
CAISESPGLAGRSYNEQFF
>TRBV7-9|.|.|TRBJ1-3
TGTGCCAGCAGCTTAGTTTCCCGAAACACCATATATTTT
CASSLVSRNTIYF
>TRBV5-1|TRBD1|.|TRBJ2-5
TGCGCCAGCAGCGGGGAAGGACAGGGGGAGACCCAGTACTTC
CASSGEGQGETQYF
>TRBV2|TRBD1|.|TRBJ2-3
TGTGCCAGCAGTGGACAGGGAATGATAGATACGCAGTATTTT
CASSGQGMIDTQYF
>TRBV14|.|.|TRBJ2-2
TGTGCCAGCAGCCAAATCGGGACCCGGGGGACCGGGGAGCTGTTTTTT
CASSQIGTRGTGELFF
>TRBV5-1|.|.|TRBJ1-1
TGCGCCAGCAGCTCACAAGTGAACACTGAAGCTTTCTTT
CASSSQVNTEAFF
>TRBV23-1|.|.|TRBJ2-7
TGCGCCAGCAGTCTCGGTCCTCGAGCCTACGAGCAGTACTTC
CASSLGPRAYEQYF
>TRBV7-9|.|.|TRBJ2-1
TGTGCCAGCAGCCCCCGATTAGACTCGATAGACTACAATGAGCAGTTCTTC
CASSPRLDSIDYNEQFF
>TRBV6-1|.|.|TRBJ2-3
TGTGCCAGCACCACAGGGTTCACAGATACGCAGTATTTT
CASTTGFTDTQYF
>TRBV18|.|few|TRBJ2-1
TGTGCCAGCTTCCCCCTGAGTTTGAATGAGCAGTTCTTC
CASFPLSLNEQFF
>TRBV5-4|TRBD1|.|TRBJ2-7
TGTGCCAGCAGACCGCGAGGGACAGGGGTTTCCTACGAGCAGTACTTC
CASRPRGTGVSYEQYF
>TRBV14|.|.|TRBJ1-1
TGTGCCAGCAGCCAAGACAGGAACCTACAGCCTTTCTTT
CASSQDRNLQPFF
>TRBV30|TRBD1|.|TRBJ1-1
TGTGCCTGGAGTGTAGACAGGGCGAACACTGAAGCTTTCTTT
CAWSVDRANTEAFF